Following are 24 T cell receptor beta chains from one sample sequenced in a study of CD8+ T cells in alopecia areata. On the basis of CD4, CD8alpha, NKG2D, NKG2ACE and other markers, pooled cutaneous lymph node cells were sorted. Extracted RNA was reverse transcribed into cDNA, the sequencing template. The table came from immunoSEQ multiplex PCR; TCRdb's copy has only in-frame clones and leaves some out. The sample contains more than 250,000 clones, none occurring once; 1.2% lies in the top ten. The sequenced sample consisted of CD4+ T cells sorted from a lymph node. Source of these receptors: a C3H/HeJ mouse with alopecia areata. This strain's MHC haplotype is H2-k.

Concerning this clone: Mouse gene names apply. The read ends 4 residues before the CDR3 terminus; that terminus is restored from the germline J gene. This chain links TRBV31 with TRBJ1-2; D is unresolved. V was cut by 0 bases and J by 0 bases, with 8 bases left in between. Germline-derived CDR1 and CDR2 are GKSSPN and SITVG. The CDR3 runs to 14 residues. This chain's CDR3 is CAWSLSDANSDYTF. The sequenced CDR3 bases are TGTGCCTGGAGTCTCTCAGATGCAAACTCC.

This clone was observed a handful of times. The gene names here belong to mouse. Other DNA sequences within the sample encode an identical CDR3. The DNA read from the CDR3 is TGTGCCAGCAGTAGGGACATCTCCTAT. It codes for CASSRDISY. The CDR3, in full, reads CASSRDISYEQYF. The genes are TRBV13-3 and TRBJ2-7, with D tentatively TRBD1 (6 bases). The read halts 4 residues ahead of the CDR3 end, with the missing end drawn from the germline J gene. The ends were cut back, 4 bases at V and 0 bases at J, with 8 bases in the middle. Germline V gives CDR1 NNHDY, CDR2 SYVADS. The CDR3 covers 13 residues.

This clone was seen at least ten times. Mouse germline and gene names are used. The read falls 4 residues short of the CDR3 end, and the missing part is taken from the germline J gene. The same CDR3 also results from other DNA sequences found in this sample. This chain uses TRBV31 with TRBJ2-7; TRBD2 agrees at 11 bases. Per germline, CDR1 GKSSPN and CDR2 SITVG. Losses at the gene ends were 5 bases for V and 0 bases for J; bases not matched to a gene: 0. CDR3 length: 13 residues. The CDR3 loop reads CAWGLGGSYEQYF. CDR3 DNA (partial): TGTGCCTGGGGACTGGGGGGCTCCTAT. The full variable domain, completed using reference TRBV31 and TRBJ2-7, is AQTIHQWPVAEIKAVGSPLSLGCTIKGKSSPNLYWYWQATGGTLQQLFYSITVGQVESVVQLNLSASRPKDDQFILSTEKLLLSHSGFYLCAWGLGGSYEQYFGPGTRLTVL.

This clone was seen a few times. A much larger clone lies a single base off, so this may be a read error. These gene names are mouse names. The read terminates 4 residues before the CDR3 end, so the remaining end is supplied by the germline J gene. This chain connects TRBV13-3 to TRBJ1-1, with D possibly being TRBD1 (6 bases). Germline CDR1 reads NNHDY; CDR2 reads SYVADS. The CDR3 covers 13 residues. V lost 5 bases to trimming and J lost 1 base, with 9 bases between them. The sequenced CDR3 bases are TGTGCCAGCAGCCCACAGGGGAACACA. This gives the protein CASSPQGNT. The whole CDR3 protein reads CASSPQGNTEVFF.

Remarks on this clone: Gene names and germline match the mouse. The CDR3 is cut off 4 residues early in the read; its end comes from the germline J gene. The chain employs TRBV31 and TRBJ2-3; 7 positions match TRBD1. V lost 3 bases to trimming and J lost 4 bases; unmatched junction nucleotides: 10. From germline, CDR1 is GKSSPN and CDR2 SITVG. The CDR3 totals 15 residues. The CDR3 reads CAWSPDREGTETLYF. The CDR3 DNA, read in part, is TGTGCCTGGAGCCCCGACAGGGAAGGGACAGAA.

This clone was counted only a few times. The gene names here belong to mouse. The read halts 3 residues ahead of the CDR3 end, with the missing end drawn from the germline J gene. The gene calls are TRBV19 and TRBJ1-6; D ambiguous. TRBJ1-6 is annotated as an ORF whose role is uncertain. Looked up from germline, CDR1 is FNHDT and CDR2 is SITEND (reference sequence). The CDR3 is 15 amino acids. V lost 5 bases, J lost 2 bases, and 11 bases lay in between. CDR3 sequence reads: CASSPPTPYNSPLYF. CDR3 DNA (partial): TGTGCCAGCAGCCCCCCGACACCCTATAATTCGCCC.

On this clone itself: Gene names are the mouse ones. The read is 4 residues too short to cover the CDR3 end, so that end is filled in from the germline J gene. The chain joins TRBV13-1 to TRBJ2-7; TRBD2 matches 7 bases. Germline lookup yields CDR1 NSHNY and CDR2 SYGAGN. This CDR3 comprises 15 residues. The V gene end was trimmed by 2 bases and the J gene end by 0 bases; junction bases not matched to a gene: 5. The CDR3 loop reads CASSELGMSSYEQYF. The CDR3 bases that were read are TGTGCCAGCAGTGAACTGGGGATGAGCTCCTAT.

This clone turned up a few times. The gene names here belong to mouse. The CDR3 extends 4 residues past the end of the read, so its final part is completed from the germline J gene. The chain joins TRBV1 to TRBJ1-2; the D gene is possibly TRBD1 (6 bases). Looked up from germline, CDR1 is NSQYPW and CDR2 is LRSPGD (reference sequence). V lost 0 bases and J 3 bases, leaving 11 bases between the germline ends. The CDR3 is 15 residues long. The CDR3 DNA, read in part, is TGCACCTGCAGTGCAGATTCAGGGGTAGACTCC. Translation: CTCSADSGVDS. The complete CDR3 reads CTCSADSGVDSDYTF.

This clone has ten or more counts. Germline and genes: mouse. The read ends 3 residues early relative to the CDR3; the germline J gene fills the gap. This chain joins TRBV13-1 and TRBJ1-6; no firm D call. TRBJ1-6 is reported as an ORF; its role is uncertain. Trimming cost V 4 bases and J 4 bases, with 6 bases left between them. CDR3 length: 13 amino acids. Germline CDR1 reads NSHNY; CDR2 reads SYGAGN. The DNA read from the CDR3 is TGTGCCAGCAGTCGTGGGTATAATTCGCCC. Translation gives CASSRGYNSP. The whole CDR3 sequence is CASSRGYNSPLYF.

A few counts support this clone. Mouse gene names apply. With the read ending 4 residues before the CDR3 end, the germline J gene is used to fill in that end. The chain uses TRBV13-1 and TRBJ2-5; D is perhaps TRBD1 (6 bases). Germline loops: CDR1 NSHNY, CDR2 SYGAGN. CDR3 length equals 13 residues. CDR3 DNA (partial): TGTGCCAGCAGTGATCACAGGGTAGAC. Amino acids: CASSDHRVD. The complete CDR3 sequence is CASSDHRVDTQYF.

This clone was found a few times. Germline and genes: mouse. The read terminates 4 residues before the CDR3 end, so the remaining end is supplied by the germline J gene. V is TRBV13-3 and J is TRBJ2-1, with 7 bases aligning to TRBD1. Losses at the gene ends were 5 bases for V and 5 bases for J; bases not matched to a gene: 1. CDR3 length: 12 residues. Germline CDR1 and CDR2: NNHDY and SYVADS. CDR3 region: CASRTGDAEQFF. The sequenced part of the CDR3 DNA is TGTGCCAGCAGAACAGGGGATGCT.

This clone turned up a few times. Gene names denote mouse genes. The sequenced CDR3 bases are TGTGCCTGGAGTCATCAGGCA. It is translated as CAWSHQA. The complete CDR3 sequence is CAWSHQAEVFF. The chain employs TRBV31 and TRBJ1-1; D call uncertain. The CDR3 end is not reached by the read, which stops 4 residues before it; the germline J gene fills it in. Per the germline V gene, CDR1 is GKSSPN and CDR2 is SITVG. The CDR3 contains 11 residues.

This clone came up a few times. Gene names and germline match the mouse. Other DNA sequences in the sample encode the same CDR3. CDR3 DNA, as far as it was read: TGTGCCAGCAGTGATGGCAGGGCTTCC. Translating gives CASSDGRAS. The full CDR3 sequence reads CASSDGRASDYTF. The rearrangement links TRBV13-1 to TRBJ1-2, with a tentative D call TRBD1 (5 bases). The read falls 4 residues short of the CDR3 end, and the missing part is taken from the germline J gene. The CDR3 covers 13 residues. Germline CDR1 reads NSHNY; CDR2 reads SYGAGN.

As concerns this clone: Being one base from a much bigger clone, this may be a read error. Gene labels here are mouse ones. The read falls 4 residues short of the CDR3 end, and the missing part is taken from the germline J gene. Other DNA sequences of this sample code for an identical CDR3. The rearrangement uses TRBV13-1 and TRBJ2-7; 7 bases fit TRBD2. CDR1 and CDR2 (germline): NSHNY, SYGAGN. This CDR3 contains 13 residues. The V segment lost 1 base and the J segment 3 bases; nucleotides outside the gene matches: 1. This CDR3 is CASSDLGDYEQYF. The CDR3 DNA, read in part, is TGTGCCAGCAGTGATCTGGGGGACTAT.

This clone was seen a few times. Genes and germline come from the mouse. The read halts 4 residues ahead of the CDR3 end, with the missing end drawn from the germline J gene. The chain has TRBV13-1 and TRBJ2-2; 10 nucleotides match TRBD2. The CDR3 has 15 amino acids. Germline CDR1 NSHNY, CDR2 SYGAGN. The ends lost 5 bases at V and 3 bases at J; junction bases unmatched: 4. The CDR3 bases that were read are TGTGCCAGCAGACCCTGGGGGGGCGACACCGGG. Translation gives CASRPWGGDTG. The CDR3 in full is CASRPWGGDTGQLYF.

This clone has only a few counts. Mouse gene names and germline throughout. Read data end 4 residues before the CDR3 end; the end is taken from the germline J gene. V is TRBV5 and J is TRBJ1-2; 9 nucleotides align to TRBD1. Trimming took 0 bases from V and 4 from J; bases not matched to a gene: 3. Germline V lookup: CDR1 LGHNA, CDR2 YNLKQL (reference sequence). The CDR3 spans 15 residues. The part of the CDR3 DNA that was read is TGTGCCAGCAGCCAAGACCACAGGGGGCTCTCC. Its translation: CASSQDHRGLS. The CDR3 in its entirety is CASSQDHRGLSDYTF.

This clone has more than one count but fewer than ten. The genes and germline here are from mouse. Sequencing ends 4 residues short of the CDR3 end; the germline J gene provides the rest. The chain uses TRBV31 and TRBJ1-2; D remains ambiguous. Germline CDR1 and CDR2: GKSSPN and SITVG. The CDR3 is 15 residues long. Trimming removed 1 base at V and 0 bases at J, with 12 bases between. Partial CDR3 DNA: TGTGCCTGGAGTCCCCCTCCCCTTGCAAACTCC. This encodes CAWSPPPLANS. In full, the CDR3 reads CAWSPPPLANSDYTF.

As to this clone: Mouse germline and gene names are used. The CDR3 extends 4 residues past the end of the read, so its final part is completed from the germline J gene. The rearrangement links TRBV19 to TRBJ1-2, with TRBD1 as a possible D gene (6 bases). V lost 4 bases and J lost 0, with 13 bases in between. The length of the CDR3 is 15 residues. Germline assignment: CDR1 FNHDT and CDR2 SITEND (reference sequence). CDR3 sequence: CASSPYRAANSDYTF. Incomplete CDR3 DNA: TGTGCCAGCAGTCCTTACAGGGCCGCAAACTCC.

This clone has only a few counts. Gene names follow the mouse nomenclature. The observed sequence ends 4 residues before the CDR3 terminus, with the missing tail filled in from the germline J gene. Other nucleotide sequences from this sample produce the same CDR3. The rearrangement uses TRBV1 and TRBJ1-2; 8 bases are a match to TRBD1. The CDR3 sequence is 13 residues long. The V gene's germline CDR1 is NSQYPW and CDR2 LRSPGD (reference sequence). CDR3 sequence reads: CTCSAAGGGDYTF. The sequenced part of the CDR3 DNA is TGCACCTGCAGTGCCGCAGGGGGCGGC. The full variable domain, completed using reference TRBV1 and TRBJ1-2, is VTLLEQNPRWRLVPRGQAVNLRCILKNSQYPWMSWYQQDLQKQLQWLFTLRSPGDKEVKSLPGADYLATRVTDTELRLQVANMSQGRTLYCTCSAAGGGDYTFGSGTRLLVI.

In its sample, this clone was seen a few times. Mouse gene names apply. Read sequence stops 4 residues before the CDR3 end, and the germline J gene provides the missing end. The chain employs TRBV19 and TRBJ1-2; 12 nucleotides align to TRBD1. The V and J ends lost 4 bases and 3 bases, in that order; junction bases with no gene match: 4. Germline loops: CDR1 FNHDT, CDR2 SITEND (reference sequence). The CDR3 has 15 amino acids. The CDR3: CASSLGQGADSDYTF. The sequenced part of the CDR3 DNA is TGTGCCAGCAGTTTGGGACAGGGGGCGGACTCC.

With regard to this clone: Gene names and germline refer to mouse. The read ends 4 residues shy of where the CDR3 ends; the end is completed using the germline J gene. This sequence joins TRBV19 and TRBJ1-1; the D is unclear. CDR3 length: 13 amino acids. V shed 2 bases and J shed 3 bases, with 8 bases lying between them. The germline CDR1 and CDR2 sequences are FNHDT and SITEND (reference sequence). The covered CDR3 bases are TGTGCCAGCAGTATTCCCACATACACA. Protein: CASSIPTYT. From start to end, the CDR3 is CASSIPTYTEVFF. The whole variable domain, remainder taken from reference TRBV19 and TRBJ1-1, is GGIITQTPKFLIGQEGQKLTLKCQQNFNHDTMYWYRQDSGKGLRLIYYSITENDLQKGDLSEGYDASREKKSSFSLTVTSAQKNEMAVFLCASSIPTYTEVFFGKGTRLTVV.

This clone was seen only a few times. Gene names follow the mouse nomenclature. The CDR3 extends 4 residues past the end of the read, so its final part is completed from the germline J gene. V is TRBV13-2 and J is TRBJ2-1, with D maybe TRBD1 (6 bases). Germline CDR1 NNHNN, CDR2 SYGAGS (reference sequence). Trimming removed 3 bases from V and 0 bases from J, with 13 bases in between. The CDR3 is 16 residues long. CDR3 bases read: TGTGCCAGCGGTGGGGCCGGGACAAATAACTATGCT. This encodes CASGGAGTNNYA. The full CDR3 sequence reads CASGGAGTNNYAEQFF.

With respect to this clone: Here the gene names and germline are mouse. The CDR3 spells CASSDRQSYEQYF. Incomplete CDR3 DNA: TGTGCCAGCAGTGATCGACAATCCTAT. The chain uses TRBV13-1 and TRBJ2-7; D not resolved. The CDR3 is cut off 4 residues early in the read; its end comes from the germline J gene. The germline CDR1 and CDR2 sequences are NSHNY and SYGAGN. The V gene lost 1 base and the J gene lost 1 base, with 6 bases spanning the gap. The CDR3 has 13 amino acids.

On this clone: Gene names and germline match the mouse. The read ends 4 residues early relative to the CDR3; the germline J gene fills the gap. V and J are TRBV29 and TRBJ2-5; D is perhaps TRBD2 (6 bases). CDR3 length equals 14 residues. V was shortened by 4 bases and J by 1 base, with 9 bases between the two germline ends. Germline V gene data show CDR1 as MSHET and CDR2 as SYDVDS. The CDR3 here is CASSSPGDQDTQYF. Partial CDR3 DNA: TGTGCTAGCAGTTCCCCTGGGGACCAAGAC.